The 3 T cell receptor beta chains in this list originate from one sample, sequenced in a study of blood T cell repertoires in COVID-19. The protocol was immunoSEQ multiplex PCR, while the TCRdb copy is restricted to in-frame clones and leaves out a portion. This sample has roughly 220,000 clones, with 80% to 90% found just once. Sequenced sample: PBMCs or T cells enriched from blood (not recorded which). These receptors were collected from a middle-aged woman with acute COVID-19.

Only one count was recorded for this clone. The V and J genes are TRBV19 and TRBJ2-7; 12 bases align to TRBD1. Germline V gene lookup returns CDR1 LNHDA and CDR2 SQIVND (reference sequence). The junction had 7 bases not matched to a gene; V was cut back by 5 bases and J by 5 bases. CDR3 length equals 15 residues. The DNA for the CDR3 is TGTGCCAGTAGTCCTGGGACAGGGGGCTTCGACGAGCAGTACTTC. It encodes CASSPGTGGFDEQYF.

This chain links TRBV7-9 with TRBJ1-1, with D unclear. The germline gives CDR1 SEHNR, CDR2 FQNEAQ (reference sequence). This CDR3 is 12 amino acids long. Trimming removed 5 bases at V and 5 bases at J, with 9 bases between. Here the CDR3 DNA reads TGTGCCAGCAGCCCAGTTACGACTGAAGCTTTCTTT. Amino acids: CASSPVTTEAFF.

This clone was seen just once. The J gene is TRBJ2-1, the V gene TRBV3-1 (or the pseudogene TRBV3-2); 10 bases fit TRBD2. Germline V gene data show CDR1 as LGHDT and CDR2 as YNNKEL (reference sequence). V was clipped by 1 base and J by 3 bases; unmatched bases: 6. This CDR3 has 17 residues. CDR3 DNA: TGTGCCAGCAGCCAAGCTCTTCGGACTAGCGGCTACAATGAGCAGTTCTTC. Protein sequence: CASSQALRTSGYNEQFF.